Shown below are 8 T cell receptor beta chains from a single sample sequenced in a study of identical twins. MiXCR, run by TCRdb on the 5' RACE reads, gives a single entry per CDR3 protein. The sample holds fewer than 500,000 distinct CDR3 sequences, roughly an eighth seen once. The same specimen was also included in a second study, on yellow fever vaccine responses in identical twins.

Sequenced: CD4+ T cells sorted from blood. Source of these receptors: a woman aged 18-29 years in good health.

There are a few counts of this clonotype. V gene TRBV27 combines with J gene TRBJ2-1; no reliable D call. Germline V CDR1 and CDR2: MNHEY, SMNVEV (reference sequence). This CDR3 region has 14 residues. Between the trimmed V and J ends, which lost 6 bases and 4 bases, there was a span of 13 bases. The DNA for the CDR3 is TGTGCCAGCAGCCTTGAGGCGGCTTACAATGAGCAGTTCTTC. Translated, it gives CASSLEAAYNEQFF.

The table lists this clonotype with a few counts. The chain carries TRBV24-1 and TRBJ2-5; TRBD1 agrees at 8 bases. The CDR3 is 15 amino acids. The germline CDR1 and CDR2 sequences are KGHDR and SFDVKD. Trimming cost V 3 bases and J 3 bases; bases outside gene matches: 5. This chain's CDR3 is CATSDPGGAEETQYF. The CDR3 DNA reads as TGTGCCACCAGTGATCCAGGGGGCGCGGAAGAGACCCAGTACTTC.

In its sample, this clonotype was seen many times. This chain connects TRBV6-1 to TRBJ2-1, with 12 bases aligning to TRBD2. The CDR3 spans 15 residues. Trimming at V came to 5 bases and at J to 9 bases, leaving 8 bases not matched to a gene. Germline V gives CDR1 MNHNS, CDR2 SASEGT. CDR3 region: CASSKTSGGSPEQFF. The CDR3 coding sequence is TGTGCCAGCAGTAAAACTAGCGGGGGGTCGCCTGAGCAGTTCTTC.

The chain combines TRBV20-1 with TRBJ2-7, with 11 bases lining up with TRBD1. The CDR3 runs 13 residues. V lost 5 bases to trimming and J lost 6 bases; unmatched junction nucleotides: 6. CDR1 DFQATT and CDR2 SNEGSKA come from the germline V gene (reference sequence). CDR3 nucleotide sequence: TGCAGTGCTGTGGACAGGGGGCACGGCGAGCAGTACTTC. Translated, it gives CSAVDRGHGEQYF.

The rearrangement uses TRBV29-1 and TRBJ2-5; 12 positions match TRBD1. Trimming took 4 bases from V and 1 from J; bases not matched to a gene: 4. The CDR3 length is 15 residues. The V gene's germline CDR1 is SQVTM and CDR2 ANQGSEA. The CDR3 DNA follows: TGCAGCGTTGCCCGGGACAGGGGGCGCCAAGAGACCCAGTACTTC. Residues: CSVARDRGRQETQYF.

This clonotype was seen more than once but under ten times. The gene calls are TRBV15 and TRBJ2-5, with 7 bases aligning to TRBD1. The V segment lost 5 bases and the J segment 2 bases; nucleotides outside the gene matches: 5. The CDR3 sequence is 14 residues long. CDR1 LNHNV and CDR2 YYDKDF come from the germline V gene (reference sequence). In DNA, the CDR3 is TGTGCCACCAGCCGAACAGGGGCGCAAGAGACCCAGTACTTC. Translating it yields CATSRTGAQETQYF.

This clonotype has a count of ten or more. V and J are TRBV4-3 and TRBJ2-7, with D possibly being TRBD1 (6 bases). Trimming removed 2 bases at V and 3 bases at J, with 11 bases between. The CDR3 is 14 amino acids. In germline, CDR1 is LGHNA, CDR2 YSLEER. The CDR3, as DNA: TGCGCCAGCAGCCAACAGGGGAAGGGCTACGAGCAGTACTTC. This gives the protein CASSQQGKGYEQYF.

Comments on this clonotype: The junction differs from germline at one of its ends, possibly a read error. V gene TRBV7-7 combines with J gene TRBJ2-1; TRBD1 agrees at 7 bases. The CDR3 totals 15 residues. Germline V lookup: CDR1 SSHAT, CDR2 FNYEAQ (reference sequence). The CDR3 here is CASSPEQGPGNEQFF. The CDR3 DNA is TGTGCTAGCAGCCCAGAACAGGGGCCGGGCAATGAGCAGTTCTTC.